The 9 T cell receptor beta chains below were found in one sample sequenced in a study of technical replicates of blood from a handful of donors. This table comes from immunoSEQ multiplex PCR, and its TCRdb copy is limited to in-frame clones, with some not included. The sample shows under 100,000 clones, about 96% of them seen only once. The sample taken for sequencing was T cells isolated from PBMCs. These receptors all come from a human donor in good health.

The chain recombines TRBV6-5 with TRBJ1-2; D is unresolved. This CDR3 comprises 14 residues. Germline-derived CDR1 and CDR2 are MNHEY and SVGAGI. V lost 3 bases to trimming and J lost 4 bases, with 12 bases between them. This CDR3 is CASSYRPTFYGYTF. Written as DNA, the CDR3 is TGTGCCAGCAGTTATCGCCCCACTTTCTATGGCTACACCTTC.

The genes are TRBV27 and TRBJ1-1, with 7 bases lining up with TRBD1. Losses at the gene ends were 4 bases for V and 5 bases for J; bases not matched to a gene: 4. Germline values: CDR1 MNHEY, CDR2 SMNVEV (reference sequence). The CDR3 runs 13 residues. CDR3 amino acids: CASSWGQRTEAFF. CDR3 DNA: TGTGCCAGCAGTTGGGGACAGAGAACTGAAGCTTTCTTT.

For the CDR3, the DNA is TGTGCCAGAAGCTATCATTCCAATGAGCAGTTCTTC. It is translated as CARSYHSNEQFF. The chain employs TRBV7-5 and TRBJ2-1; TRBD1 was called by the table and not checked on the DNA. TRBV7-5 is deemed a pseudogene. This CDR3 is built from 12 residues.

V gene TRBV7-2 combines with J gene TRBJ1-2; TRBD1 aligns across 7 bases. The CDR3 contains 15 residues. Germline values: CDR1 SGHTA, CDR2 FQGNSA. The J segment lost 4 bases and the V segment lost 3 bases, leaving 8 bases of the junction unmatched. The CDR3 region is CASSLETGKGYGYTF. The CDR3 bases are TGTGCCAGCAGCTTGGAGACAGGGAAGGGCTATGGCTACACCTTC.

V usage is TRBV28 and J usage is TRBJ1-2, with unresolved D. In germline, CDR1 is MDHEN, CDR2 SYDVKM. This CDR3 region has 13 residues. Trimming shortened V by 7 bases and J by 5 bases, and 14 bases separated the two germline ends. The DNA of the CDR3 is TGTGCCAGCACCACCCTCCCAGTTTATGGCTACACCTTC. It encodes CASTTLPVYGYTF.

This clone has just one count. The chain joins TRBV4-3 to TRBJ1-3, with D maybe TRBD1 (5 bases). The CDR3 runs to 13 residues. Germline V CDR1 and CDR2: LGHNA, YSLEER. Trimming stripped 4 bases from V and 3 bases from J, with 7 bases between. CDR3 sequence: CASSRGVGNTIYF. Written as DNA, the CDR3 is TGCGCCAGCAGCCGGGGCGTTGGAAACACCATATATTTT.

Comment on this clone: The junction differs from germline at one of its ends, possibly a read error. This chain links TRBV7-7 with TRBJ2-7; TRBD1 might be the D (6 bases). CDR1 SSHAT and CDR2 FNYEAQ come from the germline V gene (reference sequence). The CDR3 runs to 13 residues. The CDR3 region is CASSLEQGYEQYF. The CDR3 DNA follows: TGTGCTAGCAGCTTAGAGCAGGGGTACGAGCAGTACTTC.

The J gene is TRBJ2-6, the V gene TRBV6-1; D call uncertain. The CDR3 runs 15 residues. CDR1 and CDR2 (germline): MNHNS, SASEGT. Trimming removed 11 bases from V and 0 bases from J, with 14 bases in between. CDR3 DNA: TGTGCCTCCAAAACGGAGCCCTCTGGGGCCAACGTCCTGACTTTC. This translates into CASKTEPSGANVLTF.

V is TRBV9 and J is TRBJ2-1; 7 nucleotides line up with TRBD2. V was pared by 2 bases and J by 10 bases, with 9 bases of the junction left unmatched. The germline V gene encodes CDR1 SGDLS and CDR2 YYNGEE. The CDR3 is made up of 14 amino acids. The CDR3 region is CASSVSTSFNEQFF. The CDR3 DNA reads TGTGCCAGCAGCGTTTCGACTAGCTTCAACGAGCAGTTCTTC.